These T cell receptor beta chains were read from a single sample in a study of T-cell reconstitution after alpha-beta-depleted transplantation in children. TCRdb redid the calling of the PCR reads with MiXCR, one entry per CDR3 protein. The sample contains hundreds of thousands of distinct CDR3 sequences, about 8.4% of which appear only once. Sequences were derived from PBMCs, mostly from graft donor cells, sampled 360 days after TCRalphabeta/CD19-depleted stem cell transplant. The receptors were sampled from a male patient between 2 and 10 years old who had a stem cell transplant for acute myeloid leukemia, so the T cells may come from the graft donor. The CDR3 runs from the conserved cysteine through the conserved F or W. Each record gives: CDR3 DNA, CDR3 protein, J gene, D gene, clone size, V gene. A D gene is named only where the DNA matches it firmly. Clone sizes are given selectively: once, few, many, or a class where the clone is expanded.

CDR3nt: TGCGCCAGCAGCCAAAAGACCCCGACGGGAGCCATTGGCGAGCAGTACTTC
CDR3aa: CASSQKTPTGAIGEQYF
j_gene: TRBJ2-7
d_gene: -
abundance: -
v_gene: TRBV4-1

CDR3nt: TGTGCCATCAGTACTTTAGGAGAGCTGTTTTTT
CDR3aa: CAISTLGELFF
j_gene: TRBJ2-2
d_gene: -
abundance: many
v_gene: TRBV10-3

CDR3nt: TGTGCCAGCAGCTTTAGCGGGAGGGTCTACGAGCAGTACTTC
CDR3aa: CASSFSGRVYEQYF
j_gene: TRBJ2-7
d_gene: TRBD2
abundance: few
v_gene: TRBV7-2

CDR3nt: TGTGCCAGCAGCTTAGGGACTGCGACGCATACGCAGTATTTT
CDR3aa: CASSLGTATHTQYF
j_gene: TRBJ2-3
d_gene: -
abundance: many
v_gene: TRBV7-9

CDR3nt: TGTGCCAGCAGTTTCGAAGCCGGGCCTCAAGAGACCCAGTACTTC
CDR3aa: CASSFEAGPQETQYF
j_gene: TRBJ2-5
d_gene: -
abundance: few
v_gene: TRBV12-3/TRBV12-4

CDR3nt: TGCAGTGCTCCACTAGCGGGGGCCTTATACTCCTACAATGAGCAGTTCTTC
CDR3aa: CSAPLAGALYSYNEQFF
j_gene: TRBJ2-1
d_gene: TRBD2
abundance: -
v_gene: TRBV20-1

CDR3nt: TGCGCCAGCAGCCCTAAAAGGACAGGGGGCTTAGAGACCCAGTACTTC
CDR3aa: CASSPKRTGGLETQYF
j_gene: TRBJ2-5
d_gene: TRBD1
abundance: many
v_gene: TRBV5-1

CDR3nt: TGTGCCAGCAGTCCTTTCAGGGTGACTGAAGCTTTCTTT
CDR3aa: CASSPFRVTEAFF
j_gene: TRBJ1-1
d_gene: -
abundance: few
v_gene: TRBV12-3/TRBV12-4

CDR3nt: TGCAGTGCCACAAGGGGCCAGAGCAATCAGCCCCAGCATTTT
CDR3aa: CSATRGQSNQPQHF
j_gene: TRBJ1-5
d_gene: -
abundance: -
v_gene: TRBV20-1

CDR3nt: TGTGCTAGTGGTTTGGACTTCGGCCGGGAGCAGTTCTTC
CDR3aa: CASGLDFGREQFF
j_gene: TRBJ2-1
d_gene: -
abundance: many
v_gene: TRBV12-5

CDR3nt: TGCGCCAGCAGTGGACAGACGTATGGCTACACCTTC
CDR3aa: CASSGQTYGYTF
j_gene: TRBJ1-2
d_gene: -
abundance: -
v_gene: TRBV10-2

CDR3nt: TGTGCCAGCAGTTTTCAGCGGCTTACAGATACGCAGTATTTT
CDR3aa: CASSFQRLTDTQYF
j_gene: TRBJ2-3
d_gene: -
abundance: few
v_gene: TRBV12-3/TRBV12-4

CDR3nt: TGTGCCAGCACCGAGTACCTCCCCTCCTACGAGCAGTACTTC
CDR3aa: CASTEYLPSYEQYF
j_gene: TRBJ2-7
d_gene: -
abundance: -
v_gene: TRBV28

CDR3nt: TGCAGTGCAATCATAGGGACTCTAAACTATGGCTACACCTTC
CDR3aa: CSAIIGTLNYGYTF
j_gene: TRBJ1-2
d_gene: -
abundance: -
v_gene: TRBV20-1

CDR3nt: TGTGCCTGGAGGGGGGACACCCATCAGCCCCAGCATTTT
CDR3aa: CAWRGDTHQPQHF
j_gene: TRBJ1-5
d_gene: -
abundance: -
v_gene: TRBV30

CDR3nt: TGTGCCAGCAGCCAAGCAGCGTGGGGAAGCACCGGGGAGCTGTTTTTT
CDR3aa: CASSQAAWGSTGELFF
j_gene: TRBJ2-2
d_gene: -
abundance: many
v_gene: TRBV3-1

CDR3nt: TGTGCCACCAGCAGAGATCGACGGACACCGAACACCGGGGAGCTGTTTTTT
CDR3aa: CATSRDRRTPNTGELFF
j_gene: TRBJ2-2
d_gene: -
abundance: few
v_gene: TRBV15

CDR3nt: TGCAGTGCTCTCCCACAGGAAAAACTGTTTTTT
CDR3aa: CSALPQEKLFF
j_gene: TRBJ1-4
d_gene: -
abundance: -
v_gene: TRBV20-1

CDR3nt: TGCAGTGCTCCACGAGCGGGACTCGAAGGAGATACGCAGTATTTT
CDR3aa: CSAPRAGLEGDTQYF
j_gene: TRBJ2-3
d_gene: TRBD2
abundance: many
v_gene: TRBV20-1

CDR3nt: TGCGCCAGCAGCTTGGGACAGGGACCCTCACCCCTCCACTTT
CDR3aa: CASSLGQGPSPLHF
j_gene: TRBJ1-6
d_gene: TRBD1
abundance: -
v_gene: TRBV5-1

CDR3nt: TGTGCCAGCAGTTATCAAGAGGGTCCCTACGAGCAGTACTTC
CDR3aa: CASSYQEGPYEQYF
j_gene: TRBJ2-7
d_gene: -
abundance: many
v_gene: TRBV6-5

CDR3nt: TGCGCCAGCAGCTTGGTGGAGGGGACTGAAGCTTTCTTT
CDR3aa: CASSLVEGTEAFF
j_gene: TRBJ1-1
d_gene: -
abundance: many
v_gene: TRBV5-1

CDR3nt: TGTGCCAGCAGCAGGACCGGGACAGAATACAATGAGCAGTTCTTC
CDR3aa: CASSRTGTEYNEQFF
j_gene: TRBJ2-1
d_gene: TRBD1
abundance: many
v_gene: TRBV7-3

CDR3nt: TGCAGTGCTAGCCCTAGCGGGAGAGGGAATGAGCAGTTCTTC
CDR3aa: CSASPSGRGNEQFF
j_gene: TRBJ2-1
d_gene: TRBD2
abundance: many
v_gene: TRBV20-1

CDR3nt: TGTGCCAGTGGCCTCGACAGGTATAATTCACCCCTCCACTTT
CDR3aa: CASGLDRYNSPLHF
j_gene: TRBJ1-6
d_gene: -
abundance: many
v_gene: TRBV7-9

CDR3nt: TGTGCCAGCAGCTTATTGCGAGGAGGAGCGGGGGAGAACACCGGGGAGCTGTTTTTT
CDR3aa: CASSLLRGGAGENTGELFF
j_gene: TRBJ2-2
d_gene: TRBD2
abundance: -
v_gene: TRBV7-8

CDR3nt: TGTGCCAGCAGTTACCTCTCGGTCTCGGGGGACTACAATGAGCAGTTCTTC
CDR3aa: CASSYLSVSGDYNEQFF
j_gene: TRBJ2-1
d_gene: -
abundance: -
v_gene: TRBV6-5

CDR3nt: TGCAGTGCTAGGCGGGAGGGTTCCGGGGGTGAGCAGTTCTTC
CDR3aa: CSARREGSGGEQFF
j_gene: TRBJ2-1
d_gene: TRBD2
abundance: -
v_gene: TRBV20-1

CDR3nt: TGTGCCACCAGCAGATTAACTAGCGGGAGTTACGAGCAGTACTTC
CDR3aa: CATSRLTSGSYEQYF
j_gene: TRBJ2-7
d_gene: TRBD2
abundance: few
v_gene: TRBV15

CDR3nt: TGTGCCAGCTCACCACCCGGACTAGCGGATACGCAGTATTTT
CDR3aa: CASSPPGLADTQYF
j_gene: TRBJ2-3
d_gene: TRBD2
abundance: many
v_gene: TRBV5-1

CDR3nt: TGTGCCAGCAGTGAGGGAAATCCGGGCACCGGGGAGCTGTTTTTT
CDR3aa: CASSEGNPGTGELFF
j_gene: TRBJ2-2
d_gene: -
abundance: -
v_gene: TRBV12-3/TRBV12-4

CDR3nt: TGTGCCAGCAGTTTGGGACGGGGCAGCCGCACAGCTTTCTTT
CDR3aa: CASSLGRGSRTAFF
j_gene: TRBJ1-1
d_gene: -
abundance: few
v_gene: TRBV12-3/TRBV12-4

CDR3nt: TGCGCCAGCAGCCCGAGCGGGCGTACTTCCTACGAGCAGTACTTC
CDR3aa: CASSPSGRTSYEQYF
j_gene: TRBJ2-7
d_gene: -
abundance: -
v_gene: TRBV5-1

CDR3nt: TGCGCCAGCAGGCCGGGACAGGGGACAGATACGCAGTATTTT
CDR3aa: CASRPGQGTDTQYF
j_gene: TRBJ2-3
d_gene: TRBD1
abundance: many
v_gene: TRBV5-1

CDR3nt: TGCAGCGTTGAAGGTCTAGCGGGAGGGCCGAGGGAGACCCAGTACTTC
CDR3aa: CSVEGLAGGPRETQYF
j_gene: TRBJ2-5
d_gene: TRBD2
abundance: -
v_gene: TRBV29-1

CDR3nt: TGTGCCATCAGTGAAGAGGGAACTTACCAAGAGACCCAGTACTTC
CDR3aa: CAISEEGTYQETQYF
j_gene: TRBJ2-5
d_gene: -
abundance: few
v_gene: TRBV10-3

CDR3nt: TGTGCCAGCAGCTTAGTAAGGGCCCCAAATGAAAAACTGTTTTTT
CDR3aa: CASSLVRAPNEKLFF
j_gene: TRBJ1-4
d_gene: -
abundance: -
v_gene: TRBV7-6

CDR3nt: TGTGCCAGCAGCGTGACAGGGTCCTACGAGCAGTACTTC
CDR3aa: CASSVTGSYEQYF
j_gene: TRBJ2-7
d_gene: TRBD1
abundance: few
v_gene: TRBV9

CDR3nt: TGCGCCAGCAGCTACGAGGACAGCTCAATCAGCTACACCTTC
CDR3aa: CASSYEDSSISYTF
j_gene: TRBJ1-2
d_gene: -
abundance: -
v_gene: TRBV5-1

CDR3nt: TGCGCCAGCAGCCAAGGGTTTACTTCTAGCTCCTACGAGCAGTACTTC
CDR3aa: CASSQGFTSSSYEQYF
j_gene: TRBJ2-7
d_gene: -
abundance: many
v_gene: TRBV4-3

CDR3nt: TGCGCCAGCAGCTTGGATCTAGCGGGGGGAGAGCTGTTTTTT
CDR3aa: CASSLDLAGGELFF
j_gene: TRBJ2-2
d_gene: TRBD2
abundance: many
v_gene: TRBV5-1

CDR3nt: TGCGCCAGCAGCCAAGATTTTATTGTCCGAGGCCGGTGGAATGAGCAGTTCTTC
CDR3aa: CASSQDFIVRGRWNEQFF
j_gene: TRBJ2-1
d_gene: -
abundance: many
v_gene: TRBV4-3

CDR3nt: TGCAGTGCTAGAGATCCAAGGTCTGGAAACACCATATATTTT
CDR3aa: CSARDPRSGNTIYF
j_gene: TRBJ1-3
d_gene: -
abundance: many
v_gene: TRBV20-1

CDR3nt: TGCGCCAGCAGCCAAATAGCGGGGCGCACAGATACGCAGTATTTT
CDR3aa: CASSQIAGRTDTQYF
j_gene: TRBJ2-3
d_gene: TRBD2
abundance: many
v_gene: TRBV4-3

CDR3nt: TGTGCCAGCAGTGTAGGTCCCGGGGAGCTGTTTTTT
CDR3aa: CASSVGPGELFF
j_gene: TRBJ2-2
d_gene: -
abundance: many
v_gene: TRBV11-1

CDR3nt: TGTGCCACCCTGGGGTCCCAAGAGACCCAGTACTTC
CDR3aa: CATLGSQETQYF
j_gene: TRBJ2-5
d_gene: -
abundance: many
v_gene: TRBV12-3/TRBV12-4

CDR3nt: TGCGCCAGCAGCTGGACTAGCCTCAATGAGCAGTTCTTC
CDR3aa: CASSWTSLNEQFF
j_gene: TRBJ2-1
d_gene: TRBD2
abundance: few
v_gene: TRBV5-1

CDR3nt: TGCAGTGCTAGTCTGGCGGCAAGCACAGATACGCAGTATTTT
CDR3aa: CSASLAASTDTQYF
j_gene: TRBJ2-3
d_gene: -
abundance: many
v_gene: TRBV20-1

CDR3nt: TGTGCCACCAGCAGAGGGGACCTTTCGAAGGACACTGAAGCTTTCTTT
CDR3aa: CATSRGDLSKDTEAFF
j_gene: TRBJ1-1
d_gene: -
abundance: many
v_gene: TRBV15

CDR3nt: TGCGCCAGCAGAAACCCGACGACGGGAGAGGAAATTGTTGGCGGGGAGCTGTTTTTT
CDR3aa: CASRNPTTGEEIVGGELFF
j_gene: TRBJ2-2
d_gene: -
abundance: many
v_gene: TRBV5-1

CDR3nt: TGTGCCAGCAGCTCGAATCTAGCGCGCACAGATACGCAGTATTTT
CDR3aa: CASSSNLARTDTQYF
j_gene: TRBJ2-3
d_gene: -
abundance: many
v_gene: TRBV12-3/TRBV12-4

CDR3nt: TGTGCCACCAGCAGAGATCAGGGTTACGAGCAGTACTTC
CDR3aa: CATSRDQGYEQYF
j_gene: TRBJ2-7
d_gene: -
abundance: -
v_gene: TRBV15

CDR3nt: TGTGCCAGCAGTTTAAATACGAGGCCCTACAATGAGCAGTTCTTC
CDR3aa: CASSLNTRPYNEQFF
j_gene: TRBJ2-1
d_gene: -
abundance: -
v_gene: TRBV12-3/TRBV12-4

CDR3nt: TGTGCCATCAGTGAGAGGGCTTGCGCCTTCTCCTACAATGAGCAGTTCTTC
CDR3aa: CAISERACAFSYNEQFF
j_gene: TRBJ2-1
d_gene: -
abundance: -
v_gene: TRBV10-3

CDR3nt: TGTGCCAGCAGTTTCCAGGGGCCGTTAGAAGCTTTCTTT
CDR3aa: CASSFQGPLEAFF
j_gene: TRBJ1-1
d_gene: -
abundance: -
v_gene: TRBV27

CDR3nt: TGTGCCAGCAGTTTAGGCCCCGGGACTAGCTCCTACGAGCAGTACTTC
CDR3aa: CASSLGPGTSSYEQYF
j_gene: TRBJ2-7
d_gene: TRBD2
abundance: -
v_gene: TRBV12-3/TRBV12-4

CDR3nt: TGTGCCAGCAGCTTGTCCGTGGTGGACAAAAACATTCAGTACTTC
CDR3aa: CASSLSVVDKNIQYF
j_gene: TRBJ2-4
d_gene: -
abundance: few
v_gene: TRBV5-4

CDR3nt: TGTGCCAGCAGTGAGTGGGGGGCTGAAGCTTTCTTT
CDR3aa: CASSEWGAEAFF
j_gene: TRBJ1-1
d_gene: -
abundance: -
v_gene: TRBV2

CDR3nt: TGCGCCAGCAGCCCCTCAGGAGGTGGTGCCAAAAACATTCAGTACTTC
CDR3aa: CASSPSGGGAKNIQYF
j_gene: TRBJ2-4
d_gene: -
abundance: -
v_gene: TRBV5-1

CDR3nt: TGTGCCAGCAGACAGACCAGCACAGATACGCAGTATTTT
CDR3aa: CASRQTSTDTQYF
j_gene: TRBJ2-3
d_gene: -
abundance: -
v_gene: TRBV12-3/TRBV12-4